This passage covers 10 T cell receptor beta chains from one sample sequenced in a study of CD8 T cells in Susac syndrome. Random hexamers were used to reverse transcribe roughly 0.5 to 1 ug of RNA. TCRdb ran MiXCR on the immunoSEQ multiplex PCR reads and lists one entry per CDR3 protein. Found here are over 130,000 distinct CDR3 sequences, around 95% of them singletons; the top ten hold approximately 0.11%. Material: CD4+ T cells from PBMCs. These receptors all stem from a human donor with multiple sclerosis.

This chain uses TRBV15 with TRBJ1-1; D not certain. The length of the CDR3 is 15 residues. V shed 8 bases and J shed 1 base, with 17 bases lying between them. Per the germline V gene, CDR1 is LNHNV and CDR2 is YYDKDF (reference sequence). Here the CDR3 reads CATQRTLLSNTEAFF. CDR3 bases: TGTGCCACCCAACGGACCCTACTTTCGAACACTGAAGCTTTCTTT.

Only one count was recorded for this clonotype. The chain recombines TRBV20-1 with TRBJ1-6; D remains ambiguous. CDR1 is DFQATT, CDR2 SNEGSKA, per germline (reference sequence). V was cut by 0 bases and J by 8 bases, with 8 bases left in between. The CDR3 is 13 amino acids. CDR3 DNA sequence: TGCAGTGCTAGAGATAGTGGGGATTCACCCCTCCACTTT. This translates into CSARDSGDSPLHF.

V and J are TRBV27 and TRBJ2-6; tentative D call: TRBD2 (6 bases). V was pared by 3 bases and J by 2 bases, with 14 bases between. The CDR3 extends over 17 amino acids. Germline V gives CDR1 MNHEY, CDR2 SMNVEV (reference sequence). The CDR3 nucleotides are TGTGCCAGCAGTTTGGCGGGATTAGGGGCTGGGGCCAACGTCCTGACTTTC. Protein product: CASSLAGLGAGANVLTF. Combining the CDR3 with reference TRBV27 and TRBJ2-6 gives the whole variable domain EAQVTQNPRYLITVTGKKLTVTCSQNMNHEYMSWYRQDPGLGLRQIYYSMNVEVTDKGDVPEGYKVSRKEKRNFPLILESPSPNQTSLYFCASSLAGLGAGANVLTFGAGSRLTVL.

This CDR3 is CASRPGLAGGETQYF. The CDR3 bases are TGTGCCAGCAGACCCGGACTAGCGGGAGGGGAGACCCAGTACTTC. The rearrangement uses TRBV6-5 and TRBJ2-5; TRBD2 matches 15 bases. V gave up 6 bases and J gave up 5 bases; unmatched junction bases: 4. The length of the CDR3 is 15 residues. Germline assignment: CDR1 MNHEY and CDR2 SVGAGI.

The chain is built from TRBV3-1 and TRBJ2-3; TRBD2 agrees at 8 bases. V was clipped by 1 base and J by 8 bases; unmatched bases: 2. Germline CDR1 and CDR2: LGHDT and YNNKEL (reference sequence). CDR3 length equals 13 residues. The CDR3 here is CASSQVAGGTQYF. The CDR3 DNA follows: TGTGCCAGCAGCCAAGTTGCGGGGGGTACGCAGTATTTT.

V is TRBV14 and J is TRBJ2-3; tentative D call: TRBD1 (5 bases). Germline V gene data show CDR1 as SGHDN and CDR2 as FVKESK. This CDR3 contains 15 residues. V was clipped by 0 bases and J by 4 bases, with 11 bases between them. The DNA for the CDR3 is TGTGCCAGCAGCCAAGACGGTCAGGGTGCAGATACGCAGTATTTT. Protein: CASSQDGQGADTQYF.

The chain links TRBV3-1 to TRBJ2-7; TRBD2 aligns across 13 bases. This CDR3 comprises 15 residues. J lost 6 bases, V lost 5 bases, and 7 bases had no gene match. Germline values: CDR1 LGHDT, CDR2 YNNKEL (reference sequence). CDR3 sequence reads: CASSSWTSGSGEQYF. The CDR3 DNA sequence: TGTGCCAGCAGCTCCTGGACTAGCGGGAGCGGCGAGCAGTACTTC.

This chain uses TRBV29-1 with TRBJ1-1; D unresolved. Trimming removed 1 base from V and 7 bases from J, with 10 bases in between. This CDR3 spans 12 amino acids. Germline CDR1 is SQVTM and CDR2 is ANQGSEA. The CDR3 DNA reads TGCAGCGTTGAAGCCAGGCTCTATGAAGCTTTCTTT. Translation: CSVEARLYEAFF.

This sequence joins TRBV29-1 and TRBJ2-5; 8 bases are shared with TRBD1. The length of the CDR3 is 13 residues. V shed 6 bases, J shed 5 bases, and the junction held 8 bases outside the gene matches. The germline gives CDR1 SQVTM, CDR2 ANQGSEA. The CDR3 bases are TGCAGCGTACGGGGACAGGCAGAGGAGACCCAGTACTTC. Translation gives CSVRGQAEETQYF.

The genes are TRBV28 and TRBJ2-3; perhaps TRBD1 as D (5 bases). Trimming stripped 4 bases from V and 2 bases from J, with 13 bases between. Germline values: CDR1 MDHEN, CDR2 SYDVKM. CDR3 size: 15 residues. CDR3 sequence reads: CASSSLGANTDTQYF. The CDR3 region has the DNA TGTGCCAGCAGTTCCCTTGGGGCGAACACAGATACGCAGTATTTT.